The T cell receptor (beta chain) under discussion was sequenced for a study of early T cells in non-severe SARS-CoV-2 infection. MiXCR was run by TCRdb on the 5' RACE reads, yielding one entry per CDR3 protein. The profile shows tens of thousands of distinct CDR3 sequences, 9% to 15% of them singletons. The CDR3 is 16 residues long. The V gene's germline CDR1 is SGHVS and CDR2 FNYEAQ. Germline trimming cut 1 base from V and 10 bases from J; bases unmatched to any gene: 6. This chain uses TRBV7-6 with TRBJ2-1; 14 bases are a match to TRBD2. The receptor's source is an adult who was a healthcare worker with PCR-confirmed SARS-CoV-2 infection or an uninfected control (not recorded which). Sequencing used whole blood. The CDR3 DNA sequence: TGTGCCAGCAGCTTAGGGGGACTAGCGGGAGCTGTCGAGCAGTTCTTC. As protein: CASSLGGLAGAVEQFF.